This T cell receptor beta chain appears in the sequencing data of a study of long-term antiretroviral therapy in people with HIV (dated 2022 in TCRdb). In terms of the full investigation: The earliest samples were collected approximately a decade before the 2015 WHO recommendation for immediate ART, a period when ART was typically delayed until CD4 counts fell. A total of about 180 cryopreserved PBMC samples were contributed to the cohort by 30 adults with confirmed HIV infection, with samples collected serially over a mean of approximately 6 years (range 1-12). This retrospective serial study examined whether starting ART and sustained HIV suppression were associated with changes in the composition and diversity of the TRB repertoire in peripheral blood. Test extractions of a monoclonal T-cell line alongside approximately 34 polyclonal samples showed no cross-contamination during QIAcube processing. Among the 30 or so participants with HIV, eleven were female. The investigation overall reported the following: Expanded TRB clones identified before ART initiation dominated the repertoire across all time points, though the dominance fluctuated and decreased in many PLHIV after ART. Because pre-ART samples had limited cell numbers, unsorted PBMC were profiled rather than sorted CD4+ and CD8+ T cells. HIV repertoires had narrower CDR3 length ranges than controls, and the network structure suggested an antigen-experienced repertoire that shifted only slightly toward naive after ART. A significant increase in TRB diversity was found to be associated with ART initiation, although TRB diversity was observed to remain significantly below that of transplant donor controls even after long-term ART. The samples span the years 2004 to 2017, and the ART regimens used at that time may not be as effective as current regimens. No data were available on ART adherence, viral resistance or therapy changes, limiting inferences about post-ART repertoire changes. Since PBMC availability was limited, sequencing covered only the TCR beta chain, with no alpha chain pairing.

The immunoSEQ hsTCRB v3.0 assay was used at survey level resolution for TRB variable region sequencing. The target sequencing depth for TRB was roughly 35,000-50,000 T-cell genomes per sample. An Illumina MiSeq with a v3 150-cycle kit was used to sequence the pooled TRB libraries. The paper's processing steps were these. Repertoire analysis was run in R within a reproducible Nextflow workflow that covered QC, data transformation and analysis. LymphoSeq2, an R package for exploring AIRR-Seq data, was used to implement the custom analyses. Several samples that produced fewer than 5000 total TRB sequences were removed, so fewer than 200 HIV repertoires were analyzed. Among the roughly 180 retained HIV repertoires, fewer than 65 were collected before ART initiation and 120 to 130 after ART initiation. Each repertoire was downsampled to 5000 TRB nucleotide sequences, and summary statistics were averaged across 100 downsampling iterations. TRB sequences were retained for analysis only if CDR3 regions of at least seven amino acids were present. Two measures captured diversity: a Shannon entropy-derived clonality score and the Gini coefficient. Repertoire networks linked the top 5000 CDR3 amino acid sequences whenever two sequences differed by an edit distance of one. For TRB CDR3 amino acid sequences, GLIPH2 was used to predict antigen specificity groups and MHC restriction. To flag known CMV, EBV, HIV or tissue antigen associations, CDR3 amino acid sequences were matched against VDJdb and McPAS-TCR. Pre-ART, post-ART and control groups were compared with Wilcoxon signed-rank tests and Holm-Bonferroni correction. The immuneACCESS repertoire file appears here via TCRdb, limited to in-frame rearrangements. These files lack a portion of the clones; in checked studies, under half of the deficit traces to unresolved V genes, and the cause of the others is not known. V, J and clone size are those of that table, while D and trimming were read from the DNA. In this sample the table shows about 27,000 clones, roughly 80% of which occur a single time. The ten largest account for roughly 9% of the sample.

Points on this clone: Its antigen is not yet known. No much larger clone is present one base from it, and per-base qualities are unavailable.

Counted from cysteine to phenylalanine, this CDR3 has 13 amino acids. Here the CDR3 DNA is all that survives: 39 bases in frame from base 1. V gives up 5 bases and J gives up 9 bases, and the segment between their germline ends measures 14 bases. CDR1 and CDR2 (MNHEY, SVGAGI) derive from the germline V gene. Inclusion was restricted to participants for whom at least one PBMC sample before ART initiation and at least two post-ART samples were available. Every participant with HIV received treatment in the United States of America. Before DNA extraction, cryopreserved samples of about 1-11 million PBMC were thawed and then washed. At the time of the earliest PBMC sample for each participant with HIV, ages ranged from roughly 23 to 60 years. Per participant, PBMC samples came from 1-4 timepoints prior to ART initiation and 2-8 timepoints following ART initiation, for a median of 7 samples. For every participant, serial HIV viral load, CD4+ T-cell count, ART history and demographic data were obtained. Using a Qiagen kit on a QIAcube, genomic DNA was extracted from unsorted PBMC, with samples processed in batches of 12.

This TCR was recovered from a man in his forties with HIV. The chain links TRBV6-5 with TRBJ1-5; confidence is insufficient to name the D gene. The sample was unsorted PBMCs, taken 3 years after starting antiretroviral therapy. The DNA reads TGTGCCAGCAGTACCCTGGGCGGAACGCCCCAGCATTTT. Translated, it gives CASSTLGGTPQHF.